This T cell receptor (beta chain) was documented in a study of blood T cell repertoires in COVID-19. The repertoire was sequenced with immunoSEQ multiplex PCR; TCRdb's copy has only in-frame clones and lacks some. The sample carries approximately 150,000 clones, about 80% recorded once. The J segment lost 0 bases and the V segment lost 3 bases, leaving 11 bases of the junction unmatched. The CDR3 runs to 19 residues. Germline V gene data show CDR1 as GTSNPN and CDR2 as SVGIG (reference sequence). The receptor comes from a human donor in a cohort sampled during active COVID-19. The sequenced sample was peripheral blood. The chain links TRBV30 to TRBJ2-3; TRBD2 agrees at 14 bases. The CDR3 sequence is CAWREPGLAGEYSTDTQYF. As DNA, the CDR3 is TGTGCCTGGAGAGAACCGGGACTAGCGGGAGAATATAGCACAGATACGCAGTATTTT.